Here is one TCR beta chain with its context. The data stem from a study of blood T cell repertoires in COVID-19. Study as a whole: Spain, Italy and the United States supplied samples that represented acute and convalescent COVID-19. Sources were T cells, B-cell-depleted T cells, or PBMCs; the material itself was cDNA or gDNA.

With 6 bases clipped from V and 6 bases from J, the junction kept 6 bases outside the gene matches. The CDR3 covers 14 residues. Germline V CDR1 and CDR2: MNHEY, SMNVEV (reference sequence). As processed by the authors: Amplifying reference gene primers gave estimates of nucleated cell counts. Some clones are missing from TCRdb's copy, which holds only in-frame ones; the method was immunoSEQ multiplex PCR. V, J and clone size are taken as reported in that table, and D and trimming were inferred from the DNA itself. The sample includes 240,000 or so clones, more than 75% of them seen just once. Sequenced sample: peripheral blood. V gene TRBV27 combines with J gene TRBJ1-5; the match to TRBD1 covers 9 bases. The sequence was collected from a woman in her seventies with active or convalescent COVID-19. Here the CDR3 reads CASRPPGQGQPQHF. The CDR3 DNA is TGTGCCAGCAGGCCTCCGGGACAGGGTCAGCCCCAGCATTTT.